This T cell receptor (beta chain) was retrieved from a study of blood T cell repertoires in COVID-19. Under the authors' procedure: Nucleated cell number was recorded as an estimate derived from reference gene primer amplification. Profiling relied on immunoSEQ multiplex PCR, and the TCRdb table lists in-frame clones only, not all of them. V and J calls and clone size are copied from that table; D and trimming were computed from the DNA. The sample yields roughly 300,000 clones, about 87% seen once. The ends were cut back, 0 bases at V and 3 bases at J, with 7 bases in the middle. The CDR3 totals 14 residues. Per germline, CDR1 SGHNT and CDR2 YYREEE (reference sequence).

The receptor's source is a woman aged 45-65 years who had recovered from COVID-19. Sequencing was performed on peripheral blood. This rearrangement joins TRBV5-4 to TRBJ1-5; D gene unclear. The CDR3 DNA sequence: TGTGCCAGCAGCTTGGCGGGTCACAATCAGCCCCAGCATTTT. It yields the protein CASSLAGHNQPQHF.